The clone carrying this TCR beta chain was observed many times. Its specificity is not known. CDR3 length: 17 amino acids. V lost 5 bases to trimming and J lost 0 bases, with 19 bases between them. Germline CDR1 is SGHKS and CDR2 is YYEKEE (reference sequence). These data are taken from a study of blood T cells in healthy people across ages. A J-beta primer mix and a sample-barcoded 5' primer were used in a second PCR of about 7 to 12 cycles. TCRdb itself ran the 5' RACE reads through MiXCR, one entry per CDR3 protein. The sample carries about 810,000 distinct CDR3 sequences, around 36% recorded once. Healthy Russian Caucasian donors spanned ages about 6 to 90 years. The study, taken as a whole, reports: TCR beta diversity was tightly associated with the proportion of naive T cells.

What was sequenced was blood. The chain has TRBV5-5 and TRBJ2-3; the D gene is possibly TRBD2 (6 bases). The TCR sequence derives from a young man in good health. CDR3 region: CASSVQGRTTSTDTQYF. The CDR3 DNA is TGTGCCAGCAGTGTTCAGGGTCGGACTACGAGCACAGATACGCAGTATTTT.